These T cell receptor beta chains were read from a single sample in a study of long-term antiretroviral therapy in people with HIV. The table came from immunoSEQ multiplex PCR; TCRdb's copy has only in-frame clones and leaves some out. The table records about 14,000 clones, around three quarters of them present only once. Sequencing was performed on unsorted PBMCs, taken 3.1 years after starting antiretroviral therapy. The receptors shown here come from a man in his forties with HIV. The CDR3 runs from the conserved cysteine through the conserved F or W. D genes are given only for firm matches. Size tells how often a clone was seen (once, few, many) or the class of an expanded clone, and some rows leave it out.

>12|TRBJ2-1|-|-|TRBV30
CAWSARAGEQFF
TGTGCCTGGAGTGCACGAGCGGGTGAGCAGTTCTTC
>13|TRBJ2-7|-|TRBD1|TRBV2
CATVGQETYEQYF
TGTGCCACCGTCGGACAGGAGACCTACGAGCAGTACTTC
>13|TRBJ1-1|-|-|TRBV19
CASSLGQNTEAFF
TGTGCCAGTAGTTTGGGACAGAACACTGAAGCTTTCTTT
>16|TRBJ1-1|-|-|TRBV7-8
CASTFWGEGGNTEAFF
TGTGCCAGCACCTTTTGGGGGGAAGGGGGTAACACTGAAGCTTTCTTT
>14|TRBJ1-5|-|-|TRBV5-1
CASSHGYGNQPQHF
TGCGCCAGCAGCCACGGGTATGGCAATCAGCCCCAGCATTTT
>16|TRBJ2-5|-|TRBD2|TRBV4-2
CASSQPGTSGGETQYF
TGTGCCAGCAGCCAGCCCGGGACTAGCGGGGGAGAGACCCAGTACTTC
>14|TRBJ1-2|-|-|TRBV30
CAWSVPGQIVGYTF
TGTGCCTGGAGCGTCCCGGGGCAGATAGTGGGCTACACCTTC
>17|TRBJ2-1|-|TRBD2|TRBV12-5
CASGLAPGLAIYNEQFF
TGTGCTAGTGGTCTCGCCCCGGGACTAGCAATATACAATGAGCAGTTCTTC
>15|TRBJ2-1|-|-|TRBV19
CASSLVTGSYNEQFF
TGTGCCAGTAGTCTCGTGACGGGCTCCTACAATGAGCAGTTCTTC
>16|TRBJ2-7|few|-|TRBV5-1
CASSPTTVPLSYEQYF
TGCGCCAGCAGCCCTACGACTGTACCGCTTTCCTACGAGCAGTACTTC
>17|TRBJ2-3|few|TRBD2|TRBV13
CASSLEGGGAFTDTQYF
TGTGCCAGCAGCTTAGAGGGCGGGGGGGCCTTCACAGATACGCAGTATTTT